The 11 T cell receptor beta chains reported below all come from one sample, sequenced in a study of CD8 T cells in ankylosing spondylitis. From the 5' RACE reads, TCRdb called clonotypes with MiXCR, one entry per CDR3 protein. Altogether 150,000 to 250,000 distinct CDR3 sequences are present, 9.5% to 15% being singletons, with the ten largest covering about 17%. Sequencing was performed on blood, either unsorted or a sorted T cell fraction (not recorded which). Receptor source: a male donor with ankylosing spondylitis or in good health (not recorded which).

Many counts were recorded for this clonotype. J is TRBJ2-1 and V is TRBV12-3 or TRBV12-4; tentative D call: TRBD2 (5 bases). CDR3 size: 12 residues. Trimming took 9 bases from V and 7 from J, leaving 13 bases between them. The CDR3, as DNA: TGTGCCAGTTCCCAACCGGGGAATGAGCAGTTCTTC. Protein: CASSQPGNEQFF.

This clonotype showed up many times. The chain employs TRBV5-1 and TRBJ2-1; D possibly corresponds to TRBD2 (5 bases). The CDR3 runs to 13 residues. The ends were cut back, 4 bases at V and 4 bases at J, with 9 bases in the middle. From germline, CDR1 is SGHRS and CDR2 YFSETQ. In DNA, the CDR3 is TGCGCCAGCAGCGAGGGAGCATACAATGAGCAGTTCTTC. This sequence encodes CASSEGAYNEQFF. The full variable domain, rest sourced from reference TRBV5-1 and TRBJ2-1, is KAGVTQTPRYLIKTRGQQVTLSCSPISGHRSVSWYQQTPGQGLQFLFEYFSETQRNKGNFPGRFSGRQFSNSRSEMNVSTLELGDSALYLCASSEGAYNEQFFGPGTRLTVL.

The chain employs TRBV2 and TRBJ1-1; TRBD1 matches at 8 bases. CDR3 length: 15 amino acids. The germline CDR1 and CDR2 sequences are SNHLY and FYNNEI. V trimming: 8 bases; J trimming: 4 bases; junction bases outside the gene matches: 12. CDR3 loop: CASDTSGGDRTEAFF. The CDR3 coding sequence is TGTGCCAGCGATACTTCAGGGGGCGATCGCACTGAAGCTTTCTTT.

The chain combines TRBV30 with TRBJ2-7, with D hard to call. This CDR3 has 12 residues. Germline values: CDR1 GTSNPN, CDR2 SVGIG (reference sequence). V dropped 2 bases and J dropped 3 bases, with 8 bases sitting between them. For the CDR3, the DNA is TGTGCCTGGAGTTTAGCCGGCTACGAGCAGTACTTC. The encoded protein is CAWSLAGYEQYF.

The table lists this clonotype with a few counts. The CDR3 DNA follows: TGTGCCAGCAGTTACGAGGCAGGCTCCTACGAGCAGTACTTC. It codes for CASSYEAGSYEQYF. V usage is TRBV2 and J usage is TRBJ2-7, with D hard to call. The CDR3 has 14 residues. Germline V lookup: CDR1 SNHLY, CDR2 FYNNEI. Trimming shortened V by 5 bases and J by 0 bases, and 11 bases separated the two germline ends.

This clonotype was counted between two and nine times. The chain joins TRBV11-2 to TRBJ1-1, with no clear D. Germline CDR1 SGHAT, CDR2 FQNNGV. The CDR3 runs 15 residues. The V end was cut by 4 bases, the J end by 3 bases, with 15 bases between. The CDR3 DNA sequence: TGTGCCAGCAGCTCTCTAGGTGGCGTGGACACTGAAGCTTTCTTT. Protein: CASSSLGGVDTEAFF. Filled out from reference TRBV11-2 and TRBJ1-1, the complete variable domain reads EAGVAQSPRYKIIEKRQSVAFWCNPISGHATLYWYQQILGQGPKLLIQFQNNGVVDDSQLPKDRFSAERLKGVDSTLKIQPAKLEDSAVYLCASSSLGGVDTEAFFGQGTRLTVV.

This clonotype occurred a few times. J is TRBJ2-1 and V is TRBV7-2; D perhaps matches TRBD1 (6 bases). V was shortened by 5 bases and J by 8 bases, with 13 bases between the two germline ends. The CDR3 length is 13 residues. Germline CDR1 and CDR2: SGHTA and FQGNSA. The CDR3 loop is CASSADSEDEQFF. CDR3 bases: TGTGCCAGCAGCGCGGACAGTGAGGATGAGCAGTTCTTC.

V and J are TRBV9 and TRBJ2-5, with 7 bases identical to TRBD2. Germline trimming cut 0 bases from V and 3 bases from J; bases unmatched to any gene: 5. This CDR3 spans 15 amino acids. Germline CDR1 and CDR2: SGDLS and YYNGEE. CDR3 DNA: TGTGCCAGCAGCGTAGATGGGACTACAAAAGAGACCCAGTACTTC. This translates into CASSVDGTTKETQYF.

This clonotype was seen a handful of times. This chain joins TRBV20-1 and TRBJ2-7, with D possibly being TRBD2 (5 bases). The CDR3 covers 13 residues. The germline CDR1 and CDR2 sequences are DFQATT and SNEGSKA (reference sequence). Deletions cut 3 bases from V and 3 bases from J, with 12 bases between. The CDR3 DNA reads TGCAGTGCTAGGGAGGTAGCAAGCTACGAGCAGTACTTC. Its protein is CSAREVASYEQYF.

This clonotype occurred many times. V usage is TRBV20-1 and J usage is TRBJ2-5; 7 bases match TRBD2. Germline values: CDR1 DFQATT, CDR2 SNEGSKA (reference sequence). The J segment lost 0 bases and the V segment lost 0 bases, leaving 13 bases of the junction unmatched. The CDR3 is 18 residues long. The CDR3 reads CSARDVRRKRGNQETQYF. The CDR3 DNA sequence: TGCAGTGCTAGAGATGTCCGGAGGAAGCGGGGAAACCAAGAGACCCAGTACTTC.

This clonotype was recorded many times. The rearrangement links TRBV7-9 to TRBJ2-1, with no clear D. Deletions cut 5 bases from V and 1 base from J, with 18 bases between. CDR1 and CDR2 (germline): SEHNR, FQNEAQ (reference sequence). CDR3 length: 17 amino acids. CDR3 in DNA: TGTGCCAGCAGCCTCCCCCTAGAACAGCCTTCCTACAATGAGCAGTTCTTC. Translating gives CASSLPLEQPSYNEQFF.